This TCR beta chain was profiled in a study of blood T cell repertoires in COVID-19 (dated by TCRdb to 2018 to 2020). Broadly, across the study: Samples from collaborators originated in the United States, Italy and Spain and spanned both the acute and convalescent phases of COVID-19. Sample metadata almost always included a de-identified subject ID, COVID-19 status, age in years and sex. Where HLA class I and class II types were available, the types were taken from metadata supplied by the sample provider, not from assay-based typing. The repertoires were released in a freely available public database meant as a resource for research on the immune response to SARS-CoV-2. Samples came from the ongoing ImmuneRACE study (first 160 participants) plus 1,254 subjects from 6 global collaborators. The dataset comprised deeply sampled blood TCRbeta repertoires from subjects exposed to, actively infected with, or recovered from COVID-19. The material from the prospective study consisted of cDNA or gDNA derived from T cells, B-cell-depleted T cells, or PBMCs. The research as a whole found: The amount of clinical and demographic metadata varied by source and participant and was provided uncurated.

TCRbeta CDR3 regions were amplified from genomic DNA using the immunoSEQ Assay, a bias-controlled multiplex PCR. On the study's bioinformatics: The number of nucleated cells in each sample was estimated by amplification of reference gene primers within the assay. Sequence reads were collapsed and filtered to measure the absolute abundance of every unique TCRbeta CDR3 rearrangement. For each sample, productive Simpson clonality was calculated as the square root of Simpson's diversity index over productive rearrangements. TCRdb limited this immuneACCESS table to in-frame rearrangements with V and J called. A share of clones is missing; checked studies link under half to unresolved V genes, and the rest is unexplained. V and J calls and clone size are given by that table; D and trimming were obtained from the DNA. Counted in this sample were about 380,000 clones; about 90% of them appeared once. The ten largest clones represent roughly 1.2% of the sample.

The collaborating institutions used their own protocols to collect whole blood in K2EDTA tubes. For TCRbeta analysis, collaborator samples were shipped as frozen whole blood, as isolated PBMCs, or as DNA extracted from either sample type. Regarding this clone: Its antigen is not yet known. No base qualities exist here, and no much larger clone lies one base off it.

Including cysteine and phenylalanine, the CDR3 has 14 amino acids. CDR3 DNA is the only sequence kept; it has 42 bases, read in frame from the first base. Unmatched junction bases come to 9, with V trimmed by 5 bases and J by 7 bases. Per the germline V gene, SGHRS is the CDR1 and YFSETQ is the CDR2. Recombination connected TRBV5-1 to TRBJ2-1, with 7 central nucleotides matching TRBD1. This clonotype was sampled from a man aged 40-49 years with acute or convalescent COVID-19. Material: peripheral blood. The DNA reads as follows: TGCGCCAGCAGTGTAGGGGGCAGTTCTAATGAGCAGTTCTTC. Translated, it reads CASSVGGSSNEQFF.